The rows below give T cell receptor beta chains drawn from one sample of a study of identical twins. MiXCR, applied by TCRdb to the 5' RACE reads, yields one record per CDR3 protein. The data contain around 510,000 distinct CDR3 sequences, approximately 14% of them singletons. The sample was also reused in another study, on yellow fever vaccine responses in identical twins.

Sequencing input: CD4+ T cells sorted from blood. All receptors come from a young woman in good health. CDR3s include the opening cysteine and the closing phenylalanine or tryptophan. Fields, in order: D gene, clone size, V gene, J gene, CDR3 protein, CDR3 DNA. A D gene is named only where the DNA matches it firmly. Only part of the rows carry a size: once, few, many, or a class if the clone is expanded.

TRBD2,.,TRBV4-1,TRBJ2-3,CASSHVRRTSGRAIITDTQYF,TGCGCCAGCAGCCACGTACGTCGTACTAGCGGGAGGGCCATCATCACAGATACGCAGTATTTT
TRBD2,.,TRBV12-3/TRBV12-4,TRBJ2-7,CASSSRTSGKTSSEQYF,TGTGCCAGCAGTTCACGGACTAGCGGGAAAACCTCAAGCGAGCAGTACTTC
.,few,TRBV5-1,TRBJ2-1,CASSSRGEVGNEQFF,TGCGCCAGCAGCTCCCGGGGAGAGGTGGGCAATGAGCAGTTCTTC
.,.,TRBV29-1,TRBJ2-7,CSALPRVPAYEQYF,TGCAGCGCCTTACCTAGGGTCCCGGCCTACGAGCAGTACTTC
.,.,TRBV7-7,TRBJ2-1,CASSVRESSYNEQFF,TGTGCTAGCAGCGTGAGGGAAAGCTCCTACAATGAGCAGTTCTTC
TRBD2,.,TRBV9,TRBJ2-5,CASSKTSGAPQETQYF,TGTGCCAGCAGCAAGACTAGCGGGGCCCCACAAGAGACCCAGTACTTC
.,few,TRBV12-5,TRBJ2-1,CASGWGGTGGNEQFF,TGTGCTAGTGGTTGGGGAGGGACAGGCGGAAATGAGCAGTTCTTC
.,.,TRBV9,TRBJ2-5,CASSVEEETQYF,TGTGCCAGCAGCGTAGAGGAGGAGACCCAGTACTTC
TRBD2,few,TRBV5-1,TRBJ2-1,CASSFPSGNVVSYNEQFF,TGCGCCAGCAGCTTCCCTAGCGGGAATGTAGTGTCCTACAATGAGCAGTTCTTC
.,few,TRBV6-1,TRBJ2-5,CASSEWKTGGETQYF,TGTGCCAGCAGTGAATGGAAGACAGGTGGAGAGACCCAGTACTTC
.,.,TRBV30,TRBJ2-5,CAWSVKETQYF,TGTGCCTGGAGTGTAAAGGAGACCCAGTACTTC
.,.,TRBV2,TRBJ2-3,CASSVRAGREGDTQYF,TGTGCCAGCAGTGTCAGGGCGGGGCGCGAGGGGGATACGCAGTATTTT
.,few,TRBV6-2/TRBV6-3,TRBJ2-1,CASSRGIHNEQFF,TGTGCCAGCAGTAGGGGGATACACAATGAGCAGTTCTTC
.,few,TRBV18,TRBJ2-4,CASSPPRGAAKNIQYF,TGTGCCAGCTCACCCCCACGGGGGGCCGCCAAAAACATTCAGTACTTC
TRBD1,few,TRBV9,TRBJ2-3,CASSARQGSDTQYF,TGTGCCAGCAGCGCAAGACAGGGTTCAGATACGCAGTATTTT
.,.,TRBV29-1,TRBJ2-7,CSVGWGAYEQYF,TGCAGCGTTGGTTGGGGGGCATACGAGCAGTACTTC
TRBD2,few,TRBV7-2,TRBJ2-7,CASEPGTSGWWGYEQYF,TGTGCCAGCGAACCGGGGACTAGCGGCTGGTGGGGATACGAGCAGTACTTC
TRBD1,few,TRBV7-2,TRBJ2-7,CASTRTGDYEQYF,TGTGCCAGCACCCGGACAGGGGACTACGAGCAGTACTTC
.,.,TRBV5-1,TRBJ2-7,CASSGGFEQYF,TGCGCCAGCAGCGGGGGATTCGAGCAGTACTTC
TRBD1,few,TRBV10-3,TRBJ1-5,CAISGGTGASNQPQHF,TGTGCCATCAGTGGGGGGACAGGGGCTTCCAATCAGCCCCAGCATTTT
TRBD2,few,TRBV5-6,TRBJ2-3,CASSFRGGVADTQYF,TGTGCCAGCAGCTTTCGTGGGGGGGTAGCAGATACGCAGTATTTT
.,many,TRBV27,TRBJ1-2,CASGRRVLNSNYGYTF,TGTGCCAGTGGACGCCGGGTATTGAACAGTAACTATGGCTACACCTTC
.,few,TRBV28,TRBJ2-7,CASGGRAVYEQYF,TGTGCCAGCGGGGGGCGGGCAGTTTACGAGCAGTACTTC
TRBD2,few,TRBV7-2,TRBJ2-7,CASSSSGTRVEQYF,TGTGCCAGCAGCTCATCCGGGACTAGGGTCGAGCAGTACTTC
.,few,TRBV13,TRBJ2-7,CASSPFNTAYEQYF,TGTGCCAGCAGCCCATTTAATACGGCCTACGAGCAGTACTTC
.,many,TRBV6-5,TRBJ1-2,CASSNQGTNYGYTF,TGTGCCAGCAGTAACCAGGGAACCAACTATGGCTACACCTTC
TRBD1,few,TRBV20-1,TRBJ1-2,CSAPRTGTNYGYTF,TGCAGTGCGCCTAGGACAGGGACTAACTATGGCTACACCTTC
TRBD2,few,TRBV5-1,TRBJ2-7,CASSRGGSWLYEQYF,TGCGCCAGCAGTCGGGGAGGGTCCTGGTTGTACGAGCAGTACTTC
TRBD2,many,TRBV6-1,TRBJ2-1,CASSSGRGGFYNEQFF,TGTGCCAGCTCATCGGGGCGGGGGGGTTTCTACAATGAGCAGTTCTTC
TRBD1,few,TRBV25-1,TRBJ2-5,CASSETSGQGTTQYF,TGTGCCAGCAGTGAAACCTCGGGACAGGGAACTACCCAGTACTTC
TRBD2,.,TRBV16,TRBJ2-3,CASSQLAGLPDTQYF,TGTGCCAGCAGCCAGCTAGCGGGACTGCCAGATACGCAGTATTTT
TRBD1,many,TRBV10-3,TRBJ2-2,CAISDRAIGELFF,TGTGCCATAAGTGACAGGGCAATCGGGGAGCTGTTTTTT
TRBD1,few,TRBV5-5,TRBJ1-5,CASSLEDRVFQPQHF,TGTGCCAGCAGCTTGGAGGACAGGGTATTCCAGCCCCAGCATTTT
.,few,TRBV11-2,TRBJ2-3,CASSLEVVAPRDTQYF,TGTGCCAGCAGCTTAGAGGTGGTAGCCCCCCGGGATACGCAGTATTTT
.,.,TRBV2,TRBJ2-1,CASTEREHHNEQFF,TGTGCCAGCACCGAAAGGGAGCACCACAATGAGCAGTTCTTC
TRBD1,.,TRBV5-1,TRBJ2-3,CASSFTGETTDTQYF,TGCGCCAGCAGCTTTACAGGGGAGACCACAGATACGCAGTATTTT
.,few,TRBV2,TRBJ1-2,CASRDIGGYTF,TGTGCCAGCAGAGACATTGGTGGCTACACCTTC
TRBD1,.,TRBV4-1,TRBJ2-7,CASSRGQADSYEQYF,TGCGCCAGCAGCCGCGGACAGGCTGACTCCTACGAGCAGTACTTC
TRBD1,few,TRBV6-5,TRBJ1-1,CASSYVQGGEAFF,TGTGCCAGCAGTTATGTCCAGGGGGGGGAAGCTTTCTTT
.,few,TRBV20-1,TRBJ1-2,CSAEGQGAGYGYTF,TGCAGTGCCGAAGGCCAGGGCGCGGGGTATGGCTACACCTTC
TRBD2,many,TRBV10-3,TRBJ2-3,CAISQLAASTDTQYF,TGTGCCATCTCCCAACTAGCGGCTAGCACAGATACGCAGTATTTT